This TCR beta chain emerged from a study of control samples from healthy donors and cancer patients. V was cut by 0 bases and J by 3 bases, with 11 bases left in between. The CDR3 is made up of 15 amino acids. CDR1 is SGHAT and CDR2 is FQNNGV in the germline V gene. Only in-frame clones appear in the TCRdb table, and some are missing; sequencing was by immunoSEQ multiplex PCR. Counted here are around 96,000 clones, roughly 93% occurring once; the ten biggest clones make up around 8.2%. The sequence was obtained from a man between 18 and 29 years old in good health. The sequenced material came from blood. The chain joins TRBV11-2 to TRBJ1-1, with D unresolved. The CDR3 bases are TGTGCCAGCAGCTTAGATCCACAGTTCTACACTGAAGCTTTCTTT. This encodes CASSLDPQFYTEAFF.